These 11 T cell receptor beta chains came from one sample sequenced in a study of CD8 T cells in ankylosing spondylitis. General study results and limits: A motif in TCR beta, a set of under ten highly homologous variants, appeared characteristic of ankylosing spondylitis blood.

Their recognized antigens are unknown. TCRdb re-called the 5' RACE reads through MiXCR, storing one row per CDR3 protein. The sample shows approximately 520,000 distinct CDR3 sequences, roughly 5.3% of them seen only once. The sample comprised blood, either unsorted or a sorted T cell fraction (not recorded which). These receptors were taken from a male donor with ankylosing spondylitis.

This clonotype was counted many times. The rearrangement uses TRBV29-1 and TRBJ1-3; a possible D gene is TRBD1 (5 bases). Looked up from germline, CDR1 is SQVTM and CDR2 is ANQGSEA. The CDR3 runs to 11 residues. V lost 5 bases and J lost 6, with 8 bases in between. The CDR3 reads CSVTQENTIYF. The CDR3 DNA is TGCAGCGTTACACAGGAAAACACCATATATTTT.

This clonotype was found many times. The CDR3 DNA reads TGCAGTGCTAGAGATCCAACGGCTCAAGAGACCCAGTACTTC. This sequence encodes CSARDPTAQETQYF. V gene TRBV20-1 combines with J gene TRBJ2-5; D ambiguous. This CDR3 is built from 14 residues. Trimming shortened V by 0 bases and J by 2 bases, and 10 bases separated the two germline ends. Germline assignment: CDR1 DFQATT and CDR2 SNEGSKA (reference sequence).

About this clonotype itself: With a much larger clone just one base away, this may be a read error. The V gene is TRBV28, the J gene TRBJ2-1, with a weak D call TRBD2 (5 bases). V was pared by 6 bases and J by 7 bases, with 10 bases between. This CDR3 has 12 residues. Germline CDR1 MDHEN, CDR2 SYDVKM. The CDR3 here is CASSQRQNEQFF. The DNA of the CDR3 is TGTGCCAGCAGCCAGCGGCAAAATGAGCAGTTCTTC.

This clonotype was detected many times. The chain recombines TRBV6-2 or TRBV6-3 with TRBJ1-1; D not resolved. CDR1 is MNHEY, CDR2 SVGEGT, per germline. The CDR3 totals 13 residues. V lost 5 bases to trimming and J lost 6 bases, with 13 bases between them. The CDR3 region has the DNA TGTGCCAGCAGTCCCAGGTGGATCGCTGAAGCTTTCTTT. Translation: CASSPRWIAEAFF.

This clonotype appeared many times. V and J are TRBV4-3 and TRBJ2-1; 12 bases are a match to TRBD2. V shed 0 bases, J shed 7 bases, and the junction held 10 bases outside the gene matches. From germline, CDR1 is LGHNA and CDR2 YSLEER. The CDR3 extends over 18 amino acids. CDR3 bases: TGCGCCAGCAGCCAAGATCTCATCCTAGCGGGGGGGCCGAATGAGCAGTTCTTC. Translating gives CASSQDLILAGGPNEQFF.

This clonotype was counted ten times or more. The chain recombines TRBV5-4 with TRBJ2-7, with D possibly being TRBD2 (7 bases). The ends were cut back, 7 bases at V and 0 bases at J, with 17 bases in the middle. The CDR3 consists of 15 residues. The germline gives CDR1 SGHNT, CDR2 YYREEE (reference sequence). The CDR3 spells CASAGGGSFSYEQYF. In DNA, the CDR3 is TGTGCCAGCGCTGGGGGCGGGAGTTTCTCCTACGAGCAGTACTTC.

In this sample, this clonotype turned up many times. The genes are TRBV6-1 and TRBJ1-2; D gene unclear. Germline V lookup: CDR1 MNHNS, CDR2 SASEGT. The CDR3 is 13 amino acids. The ends were cut back, 8 bases at V and 2 bases at J, with 12 bases in the middle. The CDR3 reads CASARTYNYGYTF. DNA of the CDR3: TGTGCCAGCGCCAGGACTTACAACTATGGCTACACCTTC.

There are many counts of this clonotype. J is TRBJ1-5 and V is TRBV7-2, with 9 bases matching TRBD1. This CDR3 contains 17 residues. Germline CDR1 SGHTA, CDR2 FQGNSA. Unmatched junction bases numbered 10, after V lost 2 bases and J lost 5 bases. The CDR3 spells CASSLILQGAIDQPQHF. In nucleotides, the CDR3 is TGTGCCAGCAGCTTAATTTTACAGGGGGCAATTGATCAGCCCCAGCATTTT.

In its sample, this clonotype was seen many times. V is TRBV18 and J is TRBJ2-5; 9 bases fit TRBD2. The V and J ends lost 4 bases and 3 bases, in that order; junction bases with no gene match: 6. Germline-derived CDR1 and CDR2 are KGHSH and LQKENI. The CDR3 runs to 15 residues. CDR3 bases: TGTGCCAGCTCACTGTTTAGCGGGAGAGAAGAGACCCAGTACTTC. This sequence encodes CASSLFSGREETQYF.

The table lists this clonotype with many counts. CDR3 nucleotides: TGTGCCAGCAGTTACTTGACTCTCAATGAGCAGTTCTTC. This encodes CASSYLTLNEQFF. J is TRBJ2-1 and V is TRBV6-2 or TRBV6-3; the D is unclear. CDR1 and CDR2 from the germline V gene are MNHEY and SVGEGT. This CDR3 spans 13 amino acids. V lost 1 base, J lost 6 bases, and 7 bases lay in between.

This clonotype was picked up many times. This chain connects TRBV28 to TRBJ1-5; D gene uncertain. The CDR3 length is 13 residues. Germline V gives CDR1 MDHEN, CDR2 SYDVKM. V lost 3 bases and J 6 bases, leaving 9 bases between the germline ends. The CDR3 reads CASSFLIRQPQHF. CDR3 bases: TGTGCCAGCAGTTTCTTAATACGTCAGCCCCAGCATTTT. Filled out from reference TRBV28 and TRBJ1-5, the complete variable domain reads DVKVTQSSRYLVKRTGEKVFLECVQDMDHENMFWYRQDPGLGLRLIYFSYDVKMKEKGDIPEGYSVSREKKERFSLILESASTNQTSMYLCASSFLIRQPQHFGDGTRLSIL.